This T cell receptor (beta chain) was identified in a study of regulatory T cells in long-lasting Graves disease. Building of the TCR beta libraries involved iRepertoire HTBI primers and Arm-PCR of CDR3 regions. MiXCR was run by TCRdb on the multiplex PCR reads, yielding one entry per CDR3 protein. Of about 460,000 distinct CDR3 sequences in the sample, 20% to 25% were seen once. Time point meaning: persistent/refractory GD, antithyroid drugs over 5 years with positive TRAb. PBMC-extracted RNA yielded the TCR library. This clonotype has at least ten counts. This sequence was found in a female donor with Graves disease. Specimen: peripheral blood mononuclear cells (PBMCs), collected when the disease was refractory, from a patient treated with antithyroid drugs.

The CDR3 spells CASSYSGLAGVYNEQFF. The CDR3 DNA reads as TGTGCCAGCAGTTACTCTGGGCTAGCGGGAGTATACAATGAGCAGTTCTTC. The chain carries TRBV6-5 and TRBJ2-1, with 10 nucleotides matching TRBD2. The V and J ends lost 0 bases and 4 bases, in that order; junction bases with no gene match: 6. CDR3 length: 17 residues. The germline V gene has CDR1 MNHEY and CDR2 SVGAGI.